Shown below are 21 T cell receptor beta chains from a single sample sequenced in a study of vaccination and CD4 T cells after COVID-19. These receptors lack a known antigen. The study sequenced cultured CD4+ T cell DNA using the Oncomine TCR Beta short-read assay. TCRdb analysed the PCR reads with MiXCR anew, one entry per CDR3 protein. The table includes approximately 6,600 distinct CDR3 sequences, around 50% detected once. Treatment given: approximately nine-day PBMC culture with coronavirus spike peptide pools or control peptides (ViraFEST assay). The sequenced sample was CD4+ T cells from blood, cultured in vitro. The receptors shown here come from a human donor who had recovered from COVID-19.

This clonotype has just a few counts. V gene TRBV7-9 combines with J gene TRBJ2-7; unclear D gene. The germline V gene has CDR1 SEHNR and CDR2 FQNEAQ (reference sequence). V was pared by 1 base and J by 6 bases, with 16 bases between. The CDR3 runs to 15 residues. The CDR3 region has the DNA TGTGCCAGCAGCTTAGTTACGTTTGGGTCTGGCGAGCAGTACTTC. The encoded protein is CASSLVTFGSGEQYF.

There are a few counts of this clonotype. The gene calls are TRBV5-6 and TRBJ2-7, with a weak D call TRBD2 (6 bases). Germline V gene data show CDR1 as SGHDT and CDR2 as YYEEEE. This CDR3 contains 15 residues. V was pared by 0 bases and J by 2 bases, with 12 bases between. The CDR3 region is CASSLALGGAYEQYF. In DNA, the CDR3 is TGTGCCAGCAGCTTGGCTTTAGGCGGGGCCTACGAGCAGTACTTC.

This chain uses TRBV12-3 or TRBV12-4 with TRBJ2-3; perhaps TRBD2 as D (6 bases). Deletions cut 7 bases from V and 5 bases from J, with 13 bases between. The CDR3 sequence is 13 residues long. In DNA, the CDR3 is TGTGCCAGCACCCGGGACTTCAGAGATACGCAGTATTTT. Translation: CASTRDFRDTQYF.

This chain connects TRBV14 to TRBJ1-5; a possible D gene is TRBD1 (5 bases). The germline V and J ends were trimmed by 7 bases and 3 bases, with 19 bases remaining between them. Germline V gives CDR1 SGHDN, CDR2 FVKESK. The CDR3 is 16 amino acids. The CDR3 region has the DNA TGTGCCAGCATCATTGGGGGGGGGTCCCTCAATCAGCCCCAGCATTTT. This sequence encodes CASIIGGGSLNQPQHF.

This clonotype appeared a few times. The rearrangement joins TRBV6-1 to TRBJ2-7; 8 positions agree with TRBD1. The CDR3 is made up of 14 amino acids. Trimming cost V 6 bases and J 5 bases; bases outside gene matches: 9. Looked up from germline, CDR1 is MNHNS and CDR2 is SASEGT. CDR3: CASRRGQGGNEQYF. CDR3 DNA sequence: TGTGCCAGCAGACGAGGACAGGGAGGCAACGAGCAGTACTTC.

The V call is TRBV25-1, the J call TRBJ2-3, with D perhaps given as TRBD1 or TRBD2 (5 bases each). CDR1 is MGHDK, CDR2 SYGVNS, per germline. The V end was cut by 4 bases, the J end by 5 bases, with 13 bases between. This CDR3 is 14 amino acids long. In nucleotides, the CDR3 is TGTGCCAGCAGTGCTCCAGGGAGTTTAGATACGCAGTATTTT. This translates into CASSAPGSLDTQYF.

The chain combines TRBV7-9 with TRBJ1-1; tentatively, D is TRBD1 (5 bases). Germline CDR1 and CDR2: SEHNR and FQNEAQ (reference sequence). V lost 2 bases, J lost 4 bases, and 14 bases lay in between. The CDR3 totals 15 residues. Here the CDR3 reads CASSLTGRRPTEAFF. CDR3 DNA: TGTGCCAGCAGCTTAACGGGACGGAGACCCACTGAAGCTTTCTTT.

This clonotype was detected a few times. The genes are TRBV10-3 and TRBJ2-7; no firm D call. Germline CDR1 ENHRY, CDR2 SYGVKD. Trimming removed 0 bases at V and 5 bases at J, with 14 bases between. CDR3 length: 15 residues. For the CDR3, the DNA is TGTGCCATCAGTGAGTCGAGGACCGTAGGCGACGAGCAGTACTTC. Amino acid sequence: CAISESRTVGDEQYF.

This chain links TRBV6-1 with TRBJ1-1, with 7 nucleotides matching TRBD1. The CDR3 covers 15 residues. Germline V gives CDR1 MNHNS, CDR2 SASEGT. V lost 6 bases, J lost 4 bases, and 11 bases stayed unmatched. This chain's CDR3 is CASSAEGGSGTEAFF. The CDR3 DNA reads TGTGCCAGCAGCGCTGAAGGGGGCTCCGGCACTGAAGCTTTCTTT.

This rearrangement joins TRBV7-2 to TRBJ1-5; D perhaps matches TRBD1 (5 bases). Deletions cut 0 bases from V and 6 bases from J, with 15 bases between. This CDR3 region has 16 residues. Germline CDR1 is SGHTA and CDR2 is FQGNSA. The CDR3 protein is CASSLAGAGTGQPQHF. The CDR3 coding sequence is TGTGCCAGCAGCTTAGCGGGTGCGGGGACGGGTCAGCCCCAGCATTTT.

This clonotype was observed a few times. The chain couples TRBV20-1 to TRBJ2-5; TRBD2 agrees at 10 bases. The CDR3 contains 18 residues. Germline lookup yields CDR1 DFQATT and CDR2 SNEGSKA (reference sequence). The trim removed 1 base at V and 1 base at J, leaving 12 bases unmatched. In nucleotides, the CDR3 is TGCAGTGCTAGAGCCCCCCTCTGGGTAGCGGGGGGCCAAGAGACCCAGTACTTC. Its protein is CSARAPLWVAGGQETQYF.

This clonotype is medium-sized within its sample. V is TRBV19 and J is TRBJ2-3, with D possibly TRBD2 on 5 matching bases. This CDR3 contains 13 residues. Germline lookup yields CDR1 LNHDA and CDR2 SQIVND (reference sequence). V was cut by 5 bases and J by 6 bases, with 12 bases left in between. The DNA for the CDR3 is TGTGCCAGTAGTCGGCAGCGGCGCGATACGCAGTATTTT. It encodes CASSRQRRDTQYF.

This clonotype was observed a few times. The chain combines TRBV24-1 with TRBJ2-1; 8 bases match TRBD2. The trim removed 4 bases at V and 10 bases at J, leaving 11 bases unmatched. Germline-derived CDR1 and CDR2 are KGHDR and SFDVKD. The CDR3 consists of 15 residues. The CDR3 DNA is TGTGCCACCAGTGACCCGGGGGGAGCGGGAGTAGAGCAGTTCTTC. Protein product: CATSDPGGAGVEQFF.

In this sample, this clonotype turned up a few times. V usage is TRBV5-8 and J usage is TRBJ1-2; the D is unclear. V gave up 2 bases and J gave up 0 bases, with 5 bases separating them. Germline values: CDR1 SGHTS, CDR2 YDEGEE. The CDR3 consists of 13 residues. Here the CDR3 reads CASSFASNYGYTF. In nucleotides, the CDR3 is TGTGCCAGCAGCTTTGCCTCTAACTATGGCTACACCTTC.

V gene TRBV4-3 combines with J gene TRBJ2-7; TRBD2 matches at 9 bases. The J segment lost 9 bases and the V segment lost 2 bases, leaving 20 bases of the junction unmatched. The CDR3 runs 18 residues. Germline V gene sequence: CDR1 LGHNA, CDR2 YSLEER. The CDR3 bases are TGCGCCAGCAGCCAACGAGTGGGCGGGAGGGCCCAGGAAGACGCGCAGTACTTC. Protein sequence: CASSQRVGGRAQEDAQYF.

This clonotype was seen a few times. This rearrangement joins TRBV20-1 to TRBJ2-3, with 12 bases that match TRBD2. Trimming took 6 bases from V and 1 from J; bases not matched to a gene: 5. The germline V gene has CDR1 DFQATT and CDR2 SNEGSKA (reference sequence). CDR3 length equals 15 residues. The CDR3 spells CSATRTSGGTDTQYF. The CDR3 bases are TGCAGTGCCACGCGGACTAGCGGGGGCACAGATACGCAGTATTTT.

Here the CDR3 DNA reads TGTGCCAGTAGTTCCGGGACGCCTAGCAATCAGCCCCAGCATTTT. Protein: CASSSGTPSNQPQHF. This chain links TRBV19 with TRBJ1-5; D is possibly TRBD1 (5 bases). Germline CDR1 and CDR2: LNHDA and SQIVND (reference sequence). V shed 5 bases and J shed 0 bases, with 11 bases lying between them. The CDR3 loop spans 15 amino acids.

The V gene is TRBV7-3, the J gene TRBJ2-2; D remains ambiguous. V shed 6 bases and J shed 4 bases, with 9 bases lying between them. Per germline, CDR1 SGHTA and CDR2 FQGTGA. The CDR3 extends over 13 amino acids. CDR3: CASRFKSTGELFF. The CDR3 bases are TGTGCCAGCAGATTTAAGAGCACCGGGGAGCTGTTTTTT.

The J gene is TRBJ2-3, the V gene TRBV30; TRBD2 is a possible D gene (6 bases). Germline V gene lookup returns CDR1 GTSNPN and CDR2 SVGIG (reference sequence). V lost 5 bases and J lost 4, with 10 bases in between. The CDR3 runs 12 residues. This CDR3 is CAWAPGADTQYF. CDR3 bases: TGTGCCTGGGCCCCGGGGGCAGATACGCAGTATTTT.

The chain links TRBV11-3 to TRBJ2-1; a weak D match, TRBD1 (5 bases). The CDR3 is 14 amino acids. Germline CDR1 and CDR2: SGHNT and YENEEA. The ends were cut back, 5 bases at V and 1 base at J, with 9 bases in the middle. CDR3 protein: CASSDQGSYNEQFF. Written as DNA, the CDR3 is TGTGCCAGCAGCGACCAGGGATCCTACAATGAGCAGTTCTTC.

The rearrangement uses TRBV12-3 or TRBV12-4 and TRBJ2-1, with 7 bases lining up with TRBD2. V lost 2 bases, J lost 4 bases, and 5 bases stayed unmatched. CDR3 length: 15 amino acids. CDR3: CASSLPLAAYNEQFF. CDR3 DNA sequence: TGTGCCAGCAGTTTACCTCTAGCGGCGTACAATGAGCAGTTCTTC.